The 27 T cell receptor beta chains presented below share a single source sample, sequenced in a study of CD8+ T cells in alopecia areata. RNA, once extracted, was reverse transcribed into cDNA for use as the sequencing template. This table comes from immunoSEQ multiplex PCR, and its TCRdb copy is limited to in-frame clones, with some not included. Of more than 90,000 clones listed, less than 75% were seen once; the top ten hold roughly 30%. Treatment meaning: oral pan-JAK inhibitor, 5-10 mg twice daily. This sample comprised CD8+ T cells sorted from blood, obtained at week 4, from a patient treated with tofacitinib. These receptors came from a human donor with alopecia areata.

The CDR3 sequence: CSVEAAQGYNTEAFF. The CDR3 region has the DNA TGCAGCGTTGAAGCGGCGCAGGGGTATAACACTGAAGCTTTCTTT. The J gene is TRBJ1-1, the V gene TRBV29-1; possibly TRBD1 for D (6 bases). V lost 1 base, J lost 2 bases, and 14 bases lay in between. Looked up from germline, CDR1 is SQVTM and CDR2 is ANQGSEA. The CDR3 length is 15 residues.

This clone appeared a few times. Other DNA sequences in the sample encode the same CDR3. In DNA, the CDR3 is TGTGCCAGCAGCGTAGCCTCCTACAATGAGCAGTTCTTC. Its protein product is CASSVASYNEQFF. J is TRBJ2-1 and V is TRBV9; D not resolved. The CDR3 covers 13 residues. Germline CDR1 reads SGDLS; CDR2 reads YYNGEE. V was pared by 0 bases and J by 0 bases, with 1 base between. The variable domain in full, completed from reference TRBV9 and TRBJ2-1, reads DSGVTQTPKHLITATGQRVTLRCSPRSGDLSVYWYQQSLDQGLQFLIQYYNGEERAKGNILERFSAQQFPDLHSELNLSSLELGDSALYFCASSVASYNEQFFGPGTRLTVL.

This clone occurred a few times. The chain couples TRBV7-9 to TRBJ1-1, with 8 bases identical to TRBD1. The germline V gene encodes CDR1 SEHNR and CDR2 FQNEAQ (reference sequence). The ends lost 1 base at V and 11 bases at J; junction bases unmatched: 15. The CDR3 extends over 16 amino acids. The CDR3 sequence: CASSLVGQGLGFRAFF. DNA of the CDR3: TGTGCCAGCAGCTTAGTTGGACAGGGCTTGGGATTTCGGGCTTTCTTT.

This clone is a singleton in its sample. The CDR3 nucleotides are TGTGCCAGCAGGTTGACTAGCTCCTCCTACGAGCAGTACTTC. Amino acid sequence: CASRLTSSSYEQYF. The V call is TRBV27, the J call TRBJ2-7; TRBD2 aligns across 7 bases. CDR1 and CDR2 from the germline V gene are MNHEY and SMNVEV (reference sequence). This CDR3 region has 14 residues. The V gene end was trimmed by 6 bases and the J gene end by 0 bases; junction bases not matched to a gene: 5.

The rearrangement uses TRBV6-5 and TRBJ1-1; D call uncertain. The CDR3 has 13 amino acids. Germline V gene sequence: CDR1 MNHEY, CDR2 SVGAGI. Trimming shortened V by 6 bases and J by 3 bases, and 11 bases separated the two germline ends. CDR3 in amino acids: CASSSPRDTEAFF. Written as DNA, the CDR3 is TGTGCCAGCAGCTCCCCTCGGGACACTGAAGCTTTCTTT.

This clone appeared a few times. The chain has TRBV30 and TRBJ1-2; D gene uncertain. Germline assignment: CDR1 GTSNPN and CDR2 SVGIG (reference sequence). With 4 bases removed from V and 6 bases from J, the gap between germline ends came to 9 bases. The CDR3 extends over 11 amino acids. The CDR3 spells CAWIAQNGYTF. The CDR3 coding sequence is TGTGCCTGGATAGCTCAGAATGGCTACACCTTC.

The chain is built from TRBV30 and TRBJ2-5; the D gene is possibly TRBD1 (5 bases). The V end lost 2 bases, the J end lost 4 bases, and 11 bases lay between the germline ends. The CDR3 is made up of 13 amino acids. Germline V gene sequence: CDR1 GTSNPN, CDR2 SVGIG (reference sequence). CDR3 nucleotide sequence: TGTGCCTGGAGTCCCCCCCAGGGAGAGACCCAGTACTTC. Its protein product is CAWSPPQGETQYF.

This clone was seen more than once but under ten times. The chain carries TRBV7-8 and TRBJ2-3; 10 bases map to TRBD2. The CDR3 runs 16 residues. The J segment lost 6 bases and the V segment lost 2 bases, leaving 8 bases of the junction unmatched. Germline V CDR1 and CDR2: SGHVS, FQNEAQ. The CDR3 bases are TGTGCCAGCAGCTTACGTAGCGGGGGGCCGGGGGATACGCAGTATTTT. The encoded protein is CASSLRSGGPGDTQYF. Full variable domain (outside the CDR3, taken from reference TRBV7-8 and TRBJ2-3): GAGVSQSPRYKVAKRGQDVALRCDPISGHVSLFWYQQALGQGPEFLTYFQNEAQLDKSGLPSDRFFAERPEGSVSTLKIQRTQQEDSAVYLCASSLRSGGPGDTQYFGPGTRLTVL.

The CDR3 region is CASSLVGLGGEQYF. DNA of the CDR3: TGTGCCAGCAGCTTAGTGGGGTTGGGTGGCGAGCAGTACTTC. The V call is TRBV11-2, the J call TRBJ2-7, with no clear D. V lost 1 base, J lost 6 bases, and 13 bases lay in between. CDR3 length: 14 residues. CDR1 is SGHAT, CDR2 FQNNGV, per germline.

V gene TRBV30 combines with J gene TRBJ2-5; 9 nucleotides agree with TRBD1. Germline-derived CDR1 and CDR2 are GTSNPN and SVGIG (reference sequence). With 0 bases clipped from V and 5 bases from J, the junction kept 4 bases outside the gene matches. The CDR3 runs 14 residues. Here the CDR3 reads CAWSVTGGWETQYF. Here the CDR3 DNA reads TGTGCCTGGAGTGTCACAGGGGGCTGGGAGACCCAGTACTTC.

J is TRBJ2-7 and V is TRBV9; the D gene could be TRBD1 or TRBD2 (5 bases each). Germline values: CDR1 SGDLS, CDR2 YYNGEE. The CDR3 is 14 residues long. V gave up 2 bases and J gave up 9 bases, with 18 bases separating them. CDR3 in amino acids: CASSVEGTPLVQYF. The CDR3 DNA follows: TGTGCCAGCAGCGTTGAAGGGACCCCTCTTGTGCAGTACTTC.

This chain links TRBV29-1 with TRBJ2-7; D remains unclear. This CDR3 comprises 13 residues. CDR1 is SQVTM and CDR2 is ANQGSEA in the germline V gene. In DNA form, the CDR3 reads TGCAGTTATTGGGCGTCCAGCTCCTACGAGCAGTACTTC. Encoded protein: CSYWASSSYEQYF.

J is TRBJ1-3 and V is TRBV29-1; the D is unclear. Germline CDR1 SQVTM, CDR2 ANQGSEA. The CDR3 spans 14 residues. Trimming removed 2 bases from V and 0 bases from J, with 8 bases in between. In nucleotides, the CDR3 is TGCAGCGTTGAACAGGCCTACTCTGGAAACACCATATATTTT. It specifies CSVEQAYSGNTIYF.

This chain uses TRBV7-8 with TRBJ2-5; no clear D gene. Trimming removed 1 base at V and 7 bases at J, with 19 bases between. Germline assignment: CDR1 SGHVS and CDR2 FQNEAQ. The CDR3 extends over 16 amino acids. CDR3 protein: CASSLEPALEKGTQYF. CDR3 bases: TGTGCCAGCAGCTTAGAGCCGGCGCTCGAAAAGGGGACCCAGTACTTC.

V usage is TRBV6-4 and J usage is TRBJ2-1; 9 positions match TRBD2. Losses at the gene ends were 3 bases for V and 4 bases for J; bases not matched to a gene: 4. The CDR3 totals 15 residues. Per the germline V gene, CDR1 is MRHNA and CDR2 is SNTAGT. CDR3 protein: CASSEGGGAYNEQFF. The DNA for the CDR3 is TGTGCCAGCAGTGAAGGCGGGGGGGCTTACAATGAGCAGTTCTTC.

J is TRBJ1-1 and V is TRBV20-1, with D uncertain. The CDR3 sequence is 11 residues long. Trimming removed 5 bases from V and 7 bases from J, with 11 bases in between. Germline V CDR1 and CDR2: DFQATT, SNEGSKA (reference sequence). This CDR3 is CSALMYYEAFF. The DNA of the CDR3 is TGCAGTGCTCTTATGTACTATGAAGCTTTCTTT.

The gene calls are TRBV7-8 and TRBJ2-3; D may be TRBD1 (5 bases). The CDR3 runs to 15 residues. V was cut by 2 bases and J by 4 bases, with 13 bases left in between. From germline, CDR1 is SGHVS and CDR2 FQNEAQ. CDR3 amino acids: CASSLLRQKADTQYF. CDR3 bases: TGTGCCAGCAGCTTATTAAGACAGAAGGCAGATACGCAGTATTTT.

The rearrangement links TRBV5-6 to TRBJ2-7; D perhaps matches TRBD1 (5 bases). This CDR3 region has 14 residues. Between the trimmed V and J ends, which lost 1 base and 6 bases, there was a span of 14 bases. Germline V lookup: CDR1 SGHDT, CDR2 YYEEEE. The chain's CDR3 is CASSLWGLSGEQYF. CDR3 in DNA: TGTGCCAGCAGCTTGTGGGGCTTATCGGGCGAGCAGTACTTC.

This clone was seen only once. The J gene is TRBJ2-7, the V gene TRBV5-6; no firm D call. Germline V gene sequence: CDR1 SGHDT, CDR2 YYEEEE. Trimming took off 0 bases at V and 2 bases at J, with 12 bases between the two ends. This CDR3 is 15 amino acids long. CDR3 coding DNA: TGTGCCAGCAGCTTGGACCCTTCTATCGCCTACGAGCAGTACTTC. Its translation is CASSLDPSIAYEQYF.

This rearrangement joins TRBV29-1 to TRBJ2-7; D gene uncertain. Germline CDR1 reads SQVTM; CDR2 reads ANQGSEA. Trimming shortened V by 7 bases and J by 7 bases, and 20 bases separated the two germline ends. This CDR3 is built from 13 residues. Here the CDR3 DNA reads TGCAGCGCCGCGGTGGCTTCTCCTACGGAGCAGTACTTC. This encodes CSAAVASPTEQYF.

This chain joins TRBV27 and TRBJ1-5; D unclear. Trimming cost V 2 bases and J 6 bases, with 8 bases left between them. Germline CDR1 is MNHEY and CDR2 is SMNVEV (reference sequence). This CDR3 spans 13 amino acids. The CDR3, as DNA: TGTGCCAGCAGTTTAATAGGTAGTCAGCCCCAGCATTTT. Protein: CASSLIGSQPQHF.

This clone was observed a handful of times. The chain has TRBV29-1 and TRBJ1-4, with D possibly being TRBD1 (5 bases). The CDR3 totals 18 residues. The ends were cut back, 3 bases at V and 7 bases at J, with 27 bases in the middle. From germline, CDR1 is SQVTM and CDR2 ANQGSEA. This CDR3 reads CSVDLSEGSTGVGEKLFF. In nucleotides, the CDR3 is TGCAGCGTTGACTTGTCAGAGGGAAGCACGGGGGTCGGTGAAAAACTGTTTTTT.

This chain connects TRBV15 to TRBJ2-2, with TRBD1 matching 8 bases. Trimming at V came to 4 bases and at J to 5 bases, leaving 12 bases not matched to a gene. The CDR3 extends over 17 amino acids. The germline CDR1 and CDR2 sequences are LNHNV and YYDKDF (reference sequence). CDR3 loop: CATSTNQGANETGELFF. The CDR3 DNA is TGTGCCACCAGCACCAACCAGGGGGCGAACGAAACCGGGGAGCTGTTTTTT.

CDR3 in DNA: TGCAGCCCCGTACTAGCGGGGGCCCAAGAGACCCAGTACTTC. Amino acid sequence: CSPVLAGAQETQYF. The V and J genes are TRBV29-1 and TRBJ2-5; 11 bases match TRBD2. Germline loops: CDR1 SQVTM, CDR2 ANQGSEA. Trimming cost V 8 bases and J 1 base; bases outside gene matches: 6. The CDR3 covers 14 residues.

V gene TRBV29-1 combines with J gene TRBJ2-2, with D possibly matching TRBD2 (5 bases). The V end was cut by 6 bases, the J end by 6 bases, with 14 bases between. This CDR3 comprises 13 residues. Germline CDR1 reads SQVTM; CDR2 reads ANQGSEA. This CDR3 reads CSVETTEAGELFF. The CDR3, as DNA: TGCAGCGTGGAAACCACGGAGGCCGGGGAGCTGTTTTTT.

In its sample, this clone was seen once. The V and J genes are TRBV5-1 and TRBJ2-7, with unresolved D. V dropped 4 bases and J dropped 3 bases, with 11 bases sitting between them. CDR3 length: 13 residues. CDR1 is SGHRS and CDR2 is YFSETQ in the germline V gene. CDR3 in DNA: TGCGCCAGCAGCATTGAAACCTTCTACGAGCAGTACTTC. Protein: CASSIETFYEQYF.

The gene calls are TRBV7-2 and TRBJ2-1; TRBD2 aligns across 13 bases. Looked up from germline, CDR1 is SGHTA and CDR2 is FQGNSA. The CDR3 has 15 residues. The V segment lost 3 bases and the J segment 10 bases; nucleotides outside the gene matches: 6. CDR3 sequence: CASSFTSGGGSEQFF. CDR3 bases: TGTGCCAGCAGCTTCACTAGCGGGGGGGGCAGCGAGCAGTTCTTC.